This T cell receptor beta chain was sequenced for a study of cytomegalovirus exposure and HLA in healthy donors. Study-level background: The study's early data release held some 85 million unique TCRs from HLA-typed donors. Findings and limits, study-wide: Some V segments, TRBV6-2 and TRBV6-3 among them, were indistinguishable and were therefore excluded.

As to this clone: Its target is not known.

Amplification used 60 Vbeta primers and 13 Jbeta primers. Clones were read by immunoSEQ multiplex PCR, and TCRdb kept only the in-frame ones, dropping some. The table lists approximately 190,000 clones, around 86% of them singletons. This CDR3 comprises 15 residues. Germline CDR1 and CDR2: KGHSH and LQKENI. With 3 bases clipped from V and 3 bases from J, the junction kept 4 bases outside the gene matches. The TCR comes from a man aged 30 to 39 in good health and CMV-seronegative. The genes are TRBV18 and TRBJ2-3, with 9 positions matching TRBD2. Sample: PBMCs. The DNA of the CDR3 is TGTGCCAGCTCACCGGAAGGACTAGCGACAGATACGCAGTATTTT. This codes for CASSPEGLATDTQYF.